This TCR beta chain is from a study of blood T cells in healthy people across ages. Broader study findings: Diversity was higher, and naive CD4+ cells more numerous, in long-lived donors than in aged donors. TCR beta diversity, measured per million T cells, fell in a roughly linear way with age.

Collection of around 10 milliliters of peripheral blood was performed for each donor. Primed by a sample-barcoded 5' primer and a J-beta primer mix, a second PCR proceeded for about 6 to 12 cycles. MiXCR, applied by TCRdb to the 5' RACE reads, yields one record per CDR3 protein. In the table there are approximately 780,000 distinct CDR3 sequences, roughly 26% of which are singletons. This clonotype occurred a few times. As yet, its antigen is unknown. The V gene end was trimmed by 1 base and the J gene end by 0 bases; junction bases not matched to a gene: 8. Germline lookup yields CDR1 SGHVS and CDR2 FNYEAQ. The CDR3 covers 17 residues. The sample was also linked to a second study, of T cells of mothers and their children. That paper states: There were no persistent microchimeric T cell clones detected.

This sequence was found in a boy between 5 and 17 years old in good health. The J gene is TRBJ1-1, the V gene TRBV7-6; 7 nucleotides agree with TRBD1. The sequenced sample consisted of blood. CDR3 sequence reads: CASSLVAGGGVNTEAFF. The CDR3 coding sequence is TGTGCCAGCAGCTTAGTCGCAGGGGGTGGCGTGAACACTGAAGCTTTCTTT. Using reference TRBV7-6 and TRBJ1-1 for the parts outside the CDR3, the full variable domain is GAGVSQSPRYKVTKRGQDVALRCDPISGHVSLYWYRQALGQGPEFLTYFNYEAQQDKSGLPNDRFSAERPEGSISTLTIQRTEQRDSAMYRCASSLVAGGGVNTEAFFGQGTRLTVV.